This T cell receptor beta chain was recovered during a study of vaccination and CD4 T cells after COVID-19. Study at large: The post-COVID samples were taken a median roughly 100 days after diagnosis, anywhere from 35 to 161.

In this sample, this clonotype turned up a few times. What it binds is not known. The treatment here: roughly 10-day PBMC culture with coronavirus spike peptide pools or control peptides (ViraFEST assay). With the Oncomine TCR Beta short-read assay, DNA from cultured CD4+ T cells was sequenced. TCRdb re-derived calls from the PCR reads in MiXCR, one entry per CDR3 protein. Found here are roughly 20,000 distinct CDR3 sequences, 52% of them singletons; the top ten hold roughly 9.1%. The CDR3 loop spans 12 amino acids. With 2 bases removed from V and 2 bases from J, the gap between germline ends came to 3 bases.

The TCR comes from a human donor who had recovered from COVID-19. The sequenced sample consisted of CD4+ T cells from blood, cultured in vitro. This chain connects TRBV12-3 or TRBV12-4 to TRBJ2-5; D not certain. The CDR3 bases are TGTGCCAGCAGTTTACAACAAGAGACCCAGTACTTC. Translating it yields CASSLQQETQYF.